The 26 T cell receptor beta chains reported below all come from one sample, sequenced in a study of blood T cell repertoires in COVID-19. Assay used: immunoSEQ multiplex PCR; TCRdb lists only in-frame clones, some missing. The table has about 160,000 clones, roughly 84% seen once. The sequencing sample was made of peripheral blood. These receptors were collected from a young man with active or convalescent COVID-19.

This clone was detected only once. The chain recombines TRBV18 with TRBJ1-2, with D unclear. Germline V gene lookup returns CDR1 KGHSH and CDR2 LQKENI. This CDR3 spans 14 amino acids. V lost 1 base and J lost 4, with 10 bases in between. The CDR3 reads CASSPRRDSYGYTF. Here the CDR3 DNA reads TGTGCCAGCTCACCACGGAGGGATTCCTATGGCTACACCTTC.

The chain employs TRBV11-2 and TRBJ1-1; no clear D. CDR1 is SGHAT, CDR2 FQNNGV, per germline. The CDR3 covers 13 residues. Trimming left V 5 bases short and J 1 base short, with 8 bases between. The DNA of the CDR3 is TGTGCCAGCAGCCTAAAGAGGAACACTGAAGCTTTCTTT. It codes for CASSLKRNTEAFF.

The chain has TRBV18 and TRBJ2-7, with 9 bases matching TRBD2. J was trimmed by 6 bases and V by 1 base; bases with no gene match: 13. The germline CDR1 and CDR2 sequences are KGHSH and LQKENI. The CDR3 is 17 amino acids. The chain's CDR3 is CASSPLRLAGGISEQYF. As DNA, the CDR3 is TGTGCCAGCTCACCACTGCGGCTCGCGGGGGGGATCTCCGAGCAGTACTTC.

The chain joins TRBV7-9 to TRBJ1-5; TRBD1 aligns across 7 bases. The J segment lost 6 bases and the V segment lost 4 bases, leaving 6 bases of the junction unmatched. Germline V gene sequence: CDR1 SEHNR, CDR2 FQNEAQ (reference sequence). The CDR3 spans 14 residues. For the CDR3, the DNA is TGTGCCAGCAGCTCAACAGGGGACGGTCAGCCCCAGCATTTT. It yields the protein CASSSTGDGQPQHF. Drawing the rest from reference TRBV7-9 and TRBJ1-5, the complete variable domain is DTGVSQNPRHKITKRGQNVTFRCDPISEHNRLYWYRQTLGQGPEFLTYFQNEAQLEKSRLLSDRFSAERPKGSFSTLEIQRTEQGDSAMYLCASSSTGDGQPQHFGDGTRLSIL.

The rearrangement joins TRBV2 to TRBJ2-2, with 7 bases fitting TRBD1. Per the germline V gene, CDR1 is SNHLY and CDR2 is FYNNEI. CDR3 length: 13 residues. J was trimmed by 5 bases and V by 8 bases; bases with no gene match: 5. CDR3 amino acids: CASYRGTTGELFF. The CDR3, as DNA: TGTGCCAGCTACAGGGGAACAACCGGGGAGCTGTTTTTT.

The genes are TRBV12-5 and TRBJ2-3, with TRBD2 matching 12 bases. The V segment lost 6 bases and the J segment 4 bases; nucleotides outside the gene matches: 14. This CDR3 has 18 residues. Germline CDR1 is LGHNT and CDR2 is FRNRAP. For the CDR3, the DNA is TGTGCTAGTGGCCAATCATTCCCGGGACTAGCGGGTTCAGATACGCAGTATTTT. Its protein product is CASGQSFPGLAGSDTQYF. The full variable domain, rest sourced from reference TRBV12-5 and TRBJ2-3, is DARVTQTPRHKVTEMGQEVTMRCQPILGHNTVFWYRQTMMQGLELLAYFRNRAPLDDSGMPKDRFSAEMPDATLATLKIQPSEPRDSAVYFCASGQSFPGLAGSDTQYFGPGTRLTVL.

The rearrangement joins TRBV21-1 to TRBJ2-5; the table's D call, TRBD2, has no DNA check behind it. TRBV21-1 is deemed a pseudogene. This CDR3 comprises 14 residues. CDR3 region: CASSNFRRHETQYF. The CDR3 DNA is TGTGCCAGCAGCAATTTTCGGAGGCACGAGACCCAGTACTTC.

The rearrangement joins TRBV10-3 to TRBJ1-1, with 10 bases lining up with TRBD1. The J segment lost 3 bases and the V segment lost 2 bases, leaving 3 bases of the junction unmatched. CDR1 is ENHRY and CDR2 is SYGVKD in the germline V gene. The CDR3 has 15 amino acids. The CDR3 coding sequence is TGTGCCATCAGTGAGGACAGGGGGCGTCACACTGAAGCTTTCTTT. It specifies CAISEDRGRHTEAFF.

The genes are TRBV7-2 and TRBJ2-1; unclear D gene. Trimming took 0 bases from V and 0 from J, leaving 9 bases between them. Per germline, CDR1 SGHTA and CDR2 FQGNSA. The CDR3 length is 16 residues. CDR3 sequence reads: CASSLAARVSYNEQFF. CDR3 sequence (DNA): TGTGCCAGCAGCTTAGCCGCCCGGGTCTCCTACAATGAGCAGTTCTTC.

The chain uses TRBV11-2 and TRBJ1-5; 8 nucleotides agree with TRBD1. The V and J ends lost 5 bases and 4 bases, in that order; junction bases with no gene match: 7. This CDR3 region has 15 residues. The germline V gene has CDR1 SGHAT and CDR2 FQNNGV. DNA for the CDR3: TGTGCCAGCAGCCTTGGGACAGGTCGAAATCAGCCCCAGCATTTT. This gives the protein CASSLGTGRNQPQHF.

CDR3 loop: CASSFGGNSNNEQFF. Written as DNA, the CDR3 is TGTGCCAGCAGTTTCGGGGGGAATTCCAACAATGAGCAGTTCTTC. The rearrangement links TRBV28 to TRBJ2-1; 7 positions match TRBD2. The CDR3 sequence is 15 residues long. Germline V gene data show CDR1 as MDHEN and CDR2 as SYDVKM. V gave up 3 bases and J gave up 5 bases; unmatched junction bases: 7.

The chain's CDR3 is CATSRVPSADIQYF. The CDR3 nucleotides read TGTGCCACCAGCAGAGTCCCCTCCGCGGACATTCAGTACTTC. The rearrangement joins TRBV15 to TRBJ2-4; D remains ambiguous. This CDR3 spans 14 amino acids. The V and J ends lost 1 base and 8 bases respectively, with 12 bases between them. CDR1 LNHNV and CDR2 YYDKDF come from the germline V gene (reference sequence).

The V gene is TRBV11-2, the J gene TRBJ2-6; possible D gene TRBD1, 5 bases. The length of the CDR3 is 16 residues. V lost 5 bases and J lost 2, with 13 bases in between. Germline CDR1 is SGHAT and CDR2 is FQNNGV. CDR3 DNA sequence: TGTGCCAGCAGCCCCTCCAGGGTACCTGGGGCCAACGTCCTGACTTTC. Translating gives CASSPSRVPGANVLTF.

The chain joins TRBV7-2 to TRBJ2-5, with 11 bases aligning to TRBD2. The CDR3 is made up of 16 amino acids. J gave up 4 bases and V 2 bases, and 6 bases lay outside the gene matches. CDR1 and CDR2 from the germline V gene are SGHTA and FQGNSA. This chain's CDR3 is CASSLWGTSGRETQYF. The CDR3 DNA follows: TGTGCCAGCAGCTTATGGGGGACTAGCGGAAGAGAGACCCAGTACTTC.

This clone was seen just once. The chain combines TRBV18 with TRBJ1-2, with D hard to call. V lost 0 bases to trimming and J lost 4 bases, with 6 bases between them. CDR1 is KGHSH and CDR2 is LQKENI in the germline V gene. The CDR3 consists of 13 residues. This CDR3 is CASSPPSLYGYTF. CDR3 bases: TGTGCCAGCTCACCACCGAGCCTCTATGGCTACACCTTC.

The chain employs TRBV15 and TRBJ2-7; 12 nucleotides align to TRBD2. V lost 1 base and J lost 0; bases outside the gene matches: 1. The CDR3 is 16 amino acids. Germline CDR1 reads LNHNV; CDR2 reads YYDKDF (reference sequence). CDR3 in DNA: TGTGCCACCAGCAGAGTGACTAGCGGGAGCTCCTACGAGCAGTACTTC. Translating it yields CATSRVTSGSSYEQYF.

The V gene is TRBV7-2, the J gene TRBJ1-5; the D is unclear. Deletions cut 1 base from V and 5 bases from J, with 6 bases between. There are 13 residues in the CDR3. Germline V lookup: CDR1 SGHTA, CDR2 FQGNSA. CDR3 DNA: TGTGCCAGCAGCTTAGTCCTTTATCAGCCCCAGCATTTT. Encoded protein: CASSLVLYQPQHF. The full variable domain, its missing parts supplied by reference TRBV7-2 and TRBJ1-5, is GAGVSQSPSNKVTEKGKDVELRCDPISGHTALYWYRQSLGQGLEFLIYFQGNSAPDKSGLPSDRFSAERTGGSVSTLTIQRTQQEDSAVYLCASSLVLYQPQHFGDGTRLSIL.

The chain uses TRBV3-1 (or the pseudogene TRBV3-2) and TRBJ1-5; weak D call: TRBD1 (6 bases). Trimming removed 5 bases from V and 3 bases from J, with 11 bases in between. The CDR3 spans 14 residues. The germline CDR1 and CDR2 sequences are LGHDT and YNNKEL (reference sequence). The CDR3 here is CASSEGHTNQPQHF. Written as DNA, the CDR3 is TGTGCCAGCAGCGAGGGACACACCAATCAGCCCCAGCATTTT.

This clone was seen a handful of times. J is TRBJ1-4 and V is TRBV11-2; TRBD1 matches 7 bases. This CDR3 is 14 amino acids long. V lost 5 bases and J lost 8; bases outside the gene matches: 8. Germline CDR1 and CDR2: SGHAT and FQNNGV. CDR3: CASSAYGTAEKLFF. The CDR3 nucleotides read TGTGCCAGCAGCGCCTACGGGACAGCCGAAAAACTGTTTTTT.

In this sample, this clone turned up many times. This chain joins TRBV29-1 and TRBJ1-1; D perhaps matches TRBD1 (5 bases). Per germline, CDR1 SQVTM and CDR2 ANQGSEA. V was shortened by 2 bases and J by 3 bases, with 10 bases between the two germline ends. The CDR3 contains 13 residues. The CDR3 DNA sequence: TGCAGCGTTGAATGGGGGGAAGACACTGAAGCTTTCTTT. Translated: CSVEWGEDTEAFF.

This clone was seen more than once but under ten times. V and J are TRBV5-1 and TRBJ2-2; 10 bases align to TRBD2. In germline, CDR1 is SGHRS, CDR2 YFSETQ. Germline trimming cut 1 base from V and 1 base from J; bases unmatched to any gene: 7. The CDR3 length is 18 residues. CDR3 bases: TGCGCCAGCAGCTTGTCGTCTAGCGGGGGAGTGAACACCGGGGAGCTGTTTTTT. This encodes CASSLSSSGGVNTGELFF.

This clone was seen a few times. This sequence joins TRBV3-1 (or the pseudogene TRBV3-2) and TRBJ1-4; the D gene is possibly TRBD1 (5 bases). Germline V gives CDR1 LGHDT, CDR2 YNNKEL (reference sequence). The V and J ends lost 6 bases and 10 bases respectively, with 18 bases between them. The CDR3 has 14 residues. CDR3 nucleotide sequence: TGTGCCAGCAGTCTAGGGCAGGGTTCCGGAAAACTGTTTTTT. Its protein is CASSLGQGSGKLFF.

The DNA for the CDR3 is TGCGCCAGCAGCCAAGTAAGGGGGTATAATGAAAAACTGTTTTTT. This sequence encodes CASSQVRGYNEKLFF. The chain recombines TRBV4-1 with TRBJ1-4; a possible D gene is TRBD1 (6 bases). Germline CDR1 reads MGHRA; CDR2 reads YSYEKL. The V end was cut by 1 base, the J end by 4 bases, with 10 bases between. CDR3 length equals 15 residues.

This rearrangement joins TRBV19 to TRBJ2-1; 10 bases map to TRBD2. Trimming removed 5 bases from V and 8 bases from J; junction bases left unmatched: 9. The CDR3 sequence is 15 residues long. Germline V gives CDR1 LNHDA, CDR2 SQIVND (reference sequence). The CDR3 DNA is TGTGCCAGTAGTCTGCTAGCGGGAGTCGGCGATGAGCAGTTCTTC. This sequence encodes CASSLLAGVGDEQFF.

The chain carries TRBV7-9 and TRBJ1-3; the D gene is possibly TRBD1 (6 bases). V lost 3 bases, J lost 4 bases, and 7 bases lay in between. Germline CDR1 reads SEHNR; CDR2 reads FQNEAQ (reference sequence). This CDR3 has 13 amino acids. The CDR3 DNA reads TGTGCCAGCAGCTTCGGACAGGGAAACACCATATATTTT. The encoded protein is CASSFGQGNTIYF.

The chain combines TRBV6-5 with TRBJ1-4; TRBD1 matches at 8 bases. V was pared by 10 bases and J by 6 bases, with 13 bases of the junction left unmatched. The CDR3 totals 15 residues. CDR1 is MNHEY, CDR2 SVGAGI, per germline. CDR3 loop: CATGVGAGGDEKLFF. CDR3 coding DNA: TGTGCCACTGGTGTGGGGGCAGGGGGCGATGAAAAACTGTTTTTT.